The 27 T cell receptor beta chains below were found in one sample sequenced in a study of blood T cells in healthy people across ages. Using a J-beta primer mix together with a sample-barcoded 5' primer, a second PCR was run for roughly 6 to 11 cycles. TCRdb ran MiXCR on the 5' RACE reads and lists one entry per CDR3 protein. Among about 380,000 distinct CDR3 sequences, about half were seen once, and the ten largest hold 45% to 60%. Material: blood. These TCRs come from a man aged 55 to 69 in good health.

The sample holds a few counts of this clonotype. The rearrangement joins TRBV7-2 to TRBJ1-4; no clear D. Germline V gene sequence: CDR1 SGHTA, CDR2 FQGNSA. The CDR3 extends over 14 amino acids. Trimming removed 0 bases at V and 14 bases at J, with 16 bases between. The CDR3 nucleotides are TGTGCCAGCAGCTTAGCCCATGAAATGAGCGGGCTGTTTTTT. It yields the protein CASSLAHEMSGLFF.

CDR3 sequence: CASSLGPSTANYGYTF. The CDR3 nucleotides read TGTGCCAGCAGCTTAGGGCCTTCGACAGCTAACTATGGCTACACCTTC. This sequence joins TRBV7-9 and TRBJ1-2; maybe TRBD1 (5 bases). The V and J ends lost 1 base and 0 bases respectively, with 12 bases between them. The CDR3 consists of 16 residues. Looked up from germline, CDR1 is SEHNR and CDR2 is FQNEAQ (reference sequence).

The chain recombines TRBV5-4 with TRBJ2-4, with D perhaps matching TRBD1 or TRBD2 (6 bases each). The J call may be wrong; the DNA end is better matched by TRBJ2-7. Germline loops: CDR1 SGHNT, CDR2 YYREEE (reference sequence). CDR3 size: 15 residues. The DNA for the CDR3 is TGTGCCAGCAGCTGGGGGGCTAGCGCCGACTACGAGCAGTACTTC. Its translation: CASSWGASADYEQYF.

About this clonotype itself: A read error is possible here, since a much larger clone lies one base away. V gene TRBV6-1 combines with J gene TRBJ2-6; D uncertain. V shed 5 bases and J shed 0 bases, with 17 bases lying between them. This CDR3 comprises 18 residues. Germline CDR1 is MNHNS and CDR2 is SASEGT. The CDR3 region has the DNA TGTGCCAGCAGTCCCACAGCCACGCTGCTCTCTGGGGCCAACGTCCTGACTTTC. Amino acids: CASSPTATLLSGANVLTF.

This sequence joins TRBV7-9 and TRBJ2-5, with TRBD2 matching over 14 bases. CDR1 SEHNR and CDR2 FQNEAQ come from the germline V gene (reference sequence). With 2 bases clipped from V and 2 bases from J, the junction kept 10 bases outside the gene matches. There are 19 residues in the CDR3. The CDR3 region is CASSLFGSGLAGVQETQYF. The CDR3 DNA reads TGTGCCAGCAGCTTATTCGGGTCGGGACTAGCGGGAGTGCAAGAGACCCAGTACTTC.

Only a few counts were recorded for this clonotype. CDR3 nucleotides: TGTGCCAGCAGCTTAATGGGTAGCGGGACTAGCACAGATACGCAGTATTTT. Translating gives CASSLMGSGTSTDTQYF. The chain couples TRBV7-8 to TRBJ2-3; 8 nucleotides match TRBD2. Germline V gene data show CDR1 as SGHVS and CDR2 as FQNEAQ. Trimming cost V 2 bases and J 0 bases; bases outside gene matches: 7. This CDR3 has 17 residues.

Of note for this clonotype: A read error may produce the germline difference seen at one junction end. The rearrangement uses TRBV20-1 and TRBJ2-7; 7 bases agree with TRBD2. CDR3 length: 15 amino acids. CDR1 DFQATT and CDR2 SNEGSKA come from the germline V gene (reference sequence). As DNA, the CDR3 is TGCAGTGCTAGAGGACTTGCGGGAGCGAACTACGAGCACTACTTC. Its protein product is CSARGLAGANYEHYF.

This chain uses TRBV12-3 or TRBV12-4 with TRBJ1-2; a possible D gene is TRBD1 (5 bases). The V and J ends lost 3 bases and 3 bases respectively, with 8 bases between them. The CDR3 has 13 amino acids. CDR3 region: CASSLMGDYGYTF. In DNA, the CDR3 is TGTGCCAGCAGTTTGATGGGGGACTATGGCTACACCTTC.

This chain uses TRBV4-2 with TRBJ2-1, with 7 bases aligning to TRBD2. CDR3 size: 15 residues. Trimming removed 0 bases from V and 7 bases from J; junction bases left unmatched: 6. Germline V gene data show CDR1 as LGHNA and CDR2 as YNFKEQ. The CDR3 region has the DNA TGTGCCAGCAGCCAAGAGGCGGGAGTAGGAAATGAGCAGTTCTTC. It yields the protein CASSQEAGVGNEQFF.

The gene calls are TRBV20-1 and TRBJ1-5, with 10 bases that match TRBD1. Germline V gene sequence: CDR1 DFQATT, CDR2 SNEGSKA (reference sequence). The CDR3 length is 12 residues. V shed 6 bases and J 4 bases; nucleotides not matched to a gene: 0. The CDR3 DNA follows: TGCAGTGCGGACAGGGGGAATCAGCCCCAGCATTTT. Residues: CSADRGNQPQHF.

The DNA of the CDR3 is TGTGCCAGCAGTTTACAGGGGGAACTCTACGAGCAGTACTTC. This gives the protein CASSLQGELYEQYF. The chain recombines TRBV2 with TRBJ2-4, with TRBD1 matching over 8 bases. The DNA end is more similar to TRBJ2-7, so the J call may be wrong. The CDR3 is made up of 14 amino acids. Germline assignment: CDR1 SNHLY and CDR2 FYNNEI.

This chain uses TRBV29-1 with TRBJ2-3, with D maybe TRBD2 (5 bases). Deletions cut 6 bases from V and 3 bases from J, with 10 bases between. Germline lookup yields CDR1 SQVTM and CDR2 ANQGSEA. The CDR3 covers 12 residues. The CDR3 here is CSVLGPTDTQYF. CDR3 DNA sequence: TGCAGCGTACTAGGACCTACAGATACGCAGTATTTT.

This clonotype appeared many times. The chain has TRBV2 and TRBJ2-7, with D possibly matching TRBD2 (6 bases). CDR1 and CDR2 (germline): SNHLY, FYNNEI. V lost 4 bases to trimming and J lost 3 bases, with 16 bases between them. The CDR3 is made up of 15 amino acids. CDR3 nucleotide sequence: TGTGCCAGCAGTGCGGGTGCCTTGGAGGGCTACGAGCAGTACTTC. It codes for CASSAGALEGYEQYF.

This clonotype was detected many times. This chain links TRBV29-1 with TRBJ2-5; maybe TRBD2 (6 bases). Germline assignment: CDR1 SQVTM and CDR2 ANQGSEA. The CDR3 is 13 amino acids. Trimming took off 4 bases at V and 1 base at J, with 10 bases between the two ends. CDR3 DNA: TGCAGCGTTGTTAAGGGACTCCAAGAGACCCAGTACTTC. The encoded protein is CSVVKGLQETQYF.

CDR3 in amino acids: CASSLLGGRHNEQFF. The CDR3 coding sequence is TGTGCCAGCAGTTTACTTGGCGGGAGGCACAATGAGCAGTTCTTC. This chain connects TRBV12-3 or TRBV12-4 to TRBJ2-1, with TRBD2 matching over 8 bases. Trimming removed 2 bases from V and 5 bases from J; junction bases left unmatched: 5. The CDR3 loop spans 15 amino acids.

V usage is TRBV29-1 and J usage is TRBJ1-1, with D possibly being TRBD1 (5 bases). CDR3 length: 13 amino acids. CDR1 is SQVTM, CDR2 ANQGSEA, per germline. V gave up 5 bases and J gave up 2 bases, with 12 bases separating them. The chain's CDR3 is CSVSRDLNTEAFF. CDR3 nucleotide sequence: TGCAGCGTTAGTCGGGACTTAAACACTGAAGCTTTCTTT.

The chain has TRBV3-1 and TRBJ2-1, with a weak D call TRBD2 (5 bases). The CDR3 has 14 residues. Deletions cut 6 bases from V and 7 bases from J, with 16 bases between. Germline CDR1 reads LGHDT; CDR2 reads YNNKEL (reference sequence). The CDR3 DNA reads as TGTGCCAGCAGAGACAACCTACTAGAGAATGAGCAGTTCTTC. Residues: CASRDNLLENEQFF.

The genes are TRBV6-5 and TRBJ2-5; TRBD2 matches 9 bases. The germline gives CDR1 MNHEY, CDR2 SVGAGI. The CDR3 contains 14 residues. V lost 7 bases to trimming and J lost 4 bases; unmatched junction nucleotides: 7. The CDR3 DNA reads as TGTGCCAGCATGACTCTAGCGGGGATAGAGACCCAGTACTTC. Translating gives CASMTLAGIETQYF.

The J gene is TRBJ2-1, the V gene TRBV20-1; 12 bases match TRBD1. The length of the CDR3 is 15 residues. Germline assignment: CDR1 DFQATT and CDR2 SNEGSKA (reference sequence). J was trimmed by 9 bases and V by 7 bases; bases with no gene match: 13. CDR3 loop: CSVPPGTGGLGEQFF. The CDR3, as DNA: TGCAGTGTCCCTCCAGGGACAGGGGGCTTGGGTGAGCAGTTCTTC.

The chain recombines TRBV9 with TRBJ2-1; 9 positions match TRBD1. Germline CDR1 SGDLS, CDR2 YYNGEE. After removal of 4 bases from V and 6 bases from J, the junction contained 14 bases not matched to a gene. CDR3 length equals 17 residues. The CDR3 nucleotides are TGTGCCAGCAGCACACAGCCGGGGACAGGGTACGTCAATGAGCAGTTCTTC. Translation: CASSTQPGTGYVNEQFF.

This chain uses TRBV5-1 with TRBJ2-1; 7 bases are a match to TRBD2. This CDR3 is built from 15 residues. The ends lost 2 bases at V and 0 bases at J; junction bases unmatched: 2. From germline, CDR1 is SGHRS and CDR2 YFSETQ. The CDR3 sequence is CASSLREGSYNEQFF. The CDR3 coding sequence is TGCGCCAGCAGCTTAAGGGAGGGCTCCTACAATGAGCAGTTCTTC.

The chain carries TRBV7-2 and TRBJ2-5, with 8 bases aligning to TRBD2. Germline CDR1 reads SGHTA; CDR2 reads FQGNSA. This CDR3 has 14 residues. Trimming took 4 bases from V and 5 from J; bases not matched to a gene: 6. The CDR3 sequence is CASSSYGGGETQYF. CDR3 DNA: TGTGCCAGCAGCTCCTACGGCGGGGGGGAGACCCAGTACTTC.

This clonotype has only a few counts. The J gene is TRBJ1-2, the V gene TRBV6-6; TRBD1 aligns across 8 bases. The CDR3 runs to 16 residues. Germline assignment: CDR1 MNHNY and CDR2 SVGAGI (reference sequence). V dropped 2 bases and J dropped 2; count of bases not matched to a gene: 7. Here the CDR3 reads CASSYPPGGANYGYTF. The CDR3, as DNA: TGTGCCAGCAGTTACCCTCCAGGGGGCGCGAACTATGGCTACACCTTC.

The chain recombines TRBV15 with TRBJ2-5; D possibly uses TRBD1 or TRBD2 (5 bases each). The CDR3 is 15 residues long. V lost 0 bases to trimming and J lost 4 bases, with 12 bases between them. From germline, CDR1 is LNHNV and CDR2 YYDKDF (reference sequence). The CDR3 here is CATSREGTQGETQYF. The CDR3 DNA reads as TGTGCCACCAGCAGAGAAGGGACCCAGGGAGAGACCCAGTACTTC.

This clonotype was counted only a few times. The V gene is TRBV7-2, the J gene TRBJ2-3, with D tentatively TRBD1 (5 bases). CDR3 length equals 14 residues. Trimming took 1 base from V and 2 from J, leaving 7 bases between them. Germline V gene lookup returns CDR1 SGHTA and CDR2 FQGNSA. Here the CDR3 DNA reads TGTGCCAGCAGCTTAGGACAGCACACAGATACGCAGTATTTT. Protein: CASSLGQHTDTQYF.

This clonotype is a singleton in its sample. The rearrangement links TRBV5-1 to TRBJ2-1; D gene uncertain. With the DNA end fitting TRBJ2-7 better, the J assignment may be wrong. Looked up from germline, CDR1 is SGHRS and CDR2 is YFSETQ. This CDR3 has 14 residues. The CDR3 here is CASSLEGIYNEQYF. CDR3 nucleotides: TGCGCCAGCAGCTTGGAAGGGATATACAATGAGCAGTACTTC.

In its sample, this clonotype was seen once. V gene TRBV12-3 or TRBV12-4 combines with J gene TRBJ2-7, with D hard to call. The V end was cut by 4 bases, the J end by 5 bases, with 9 bases between. This CDR3 has 12 amino acids. The CDR3 loop reads CASSSRAHEQYF. Here the CDR3 DNA reads TGTGCCAGCAGTTCCCGGGCCCACGAGCAGTACTTC.